This TCR beta chain was sequenced during a study of radiation and T cells in renal cell carcinoma. Method: immunoSEQ multiplex PCR; TCRdb's copy keeps in-frame clones and lacks some. The table includes approximately 94,000 clones, roughly four fifths detected once. The ends lost 1 base at V and 4 bases at J; junction bases unmatched: 4. Germline V gene sequence: CDR1 SGHKS, CDR2 YYEKEE (reference sequence). CDR3 length: 15 amino acids. The time point here: baseline pretreatment blood. Regarding treatment: 15 Gy SBRT to primary tumor, nephrectomy 4 weeks later. The tumor was a clear cell renal cell carcinoma.

The chain links TRBV5-5 to TRBJ2-3; 9 bases map to TRBD2. This TCR was recovered from a man aged 60 to 75 with renal cell carcinoma. The sample here was blood, taken from a patient whose treatment included radiotherapy and nephrectomy. CDR3 in amino acids: CASSLLAGFADTQYF. DNA of the CDR3: TGTGCCAGCAGCTTGCTAGCGGGATTTGCAGATACGCAGTATTTT.